This TCR beta chain came from a study of T cells in tuberculosis. As for the study in general: CD1B tetramers identified T cells specific for mycobacterial lipid GMM.

Here immunoSEQ multiplex PCR was the method, and the copy in TCRdb shows in-frame clones only, minus some. The sample holds tens of thousands of clones, 80% to 90% seen once. This clone came up a few times. What was sequenced was PBMCs. This TCR was sampled from a donor aged 10 to 29 with latent tuberculosis or without tuberculosis infection.

DNA for the CDR3: TGTGCCAGCAGTTCCATCCCTCGGGGGGGGAGCACAGATACGCAGTATTTT. Its translation: CASSSIPRGGSTDTQYF. This chain joins TRBV27 and TRBJ2-3; 8 positions match TRBD2. The CDR3 has 17 amino acids. The V gene's germline CDR1 is MNHEY and CDR2 SMNVEV (reference sequence). V shed 4 bases, J shed 0 bases, and the junction held 9 bases outside the gene matches.